This TCR beta chain was profiled in a study of shared clonotypes between healthy human individuals. Under the authors' procedure: Sequence data from immunoSEQ were junction-only and lacked quality scores; consequently, filtering differed. Clones were sequenced by immunoSEQ multiplex PCR, and TCRdb holds only the in-frame ones, with some missing. D and trimming were read from the DNA, whereas the V and J calls and clone size are those reported in that table. The data contain about 2 million clones, 90% to 95% of them singletons. Trimming removed 5 bases at V and 2 bases at J, with 13 bases between. The CDR3 length is 14 residues. Germline CDR1 reads LNHDA; CDR2 reads SQIVND (reference sequence).

Sequenced: naive CD4+ T cells sorted from blood. Subset of the sample: CD45RA+ positively selected. The J gene is TRBJ2-7, the V gene TRBV19; D unclear. The sequence was obtained from a man younger than 35 in good health. CDR3 protein: CASSGTRVTYEQYF. DNA of the CDR3: TGTGCCAGTAGTGGAACAAGGGTGACCTACGAGCAGTACTTC.